This record covers a single T cell receptor beta chain. This specimen comes from a study of shared clonotypes between healthy human individuals. The method was immunoSEQ multiplex PCR; TCRdb's version includes in-frame clones alone and lacks a portion of them. The sample lists over a million clones; approximately 80% were seen once. Per germline, CDR1 SGHTA and CDR2 FQGNSA. The CDR3 loop spans 15 amino acids. Losses at the gene ends were 2 bases for V and 5 bases for J; bases not matched to a gene: 8. The V gene is TRBV7-2, the J gene TRBJ2-7; 8 bases map to TRBD2. Sequencing was done on a sample of memory CD4+ T cells from PBMCs. Subset specified: CD45RA-negative fraction. The TCR was taken from a man between 18 and 29 years old in good health. Some clones in this sample may be carry-over from other donors' samples. In DNA form, the CDR3 reads TGTGCCAGCAGCTTAAGCGGGAGCGGTAAGAACGAGCAGTACTTC. It yields the protein CASSLSGSGKNEQYF.